This entry is about one T cell receptor (beta chain). No antigen is known for it. This record belongs to a study of cytomegalovirus exposure and HLA in healthy donors. TCRdb's table, derived via immunoSEQ multiplex PCR, lists solely in-frame clones and lacks some. This sample has about 110,000 clones, with roughly 90% found just once. The donors were in the 120-subject validation cohort, distinct from the roughly 700-subject first cohort. The CDR3 is made up of 14 amino acids. Germline V gene sequence: CDR1 MNHEY, CDR2 SVGAGI. Trimming removed 2 bases at V and 2 bases at J, with 9 bases between. Findings and caveats of the study: Through in vitro validation, three CMV-associated chains were shown to be specific for CMV antigens. TCR clusters originating in the first cohort tended to co-occur in the 110 or so validation repertoires, according to a later analysis.

Specimen: PBMCs. This sequence was found in a woman aged 18-29 years in good health and CMV-seropositive. V usage is TRBV6-5 and J usage is TRBJ1-1, with D uncertain. The CDR3 loop reads CASSYRGRNTEAFF. CDR3 DNA: TGTGCCAGCAGTTACAGAGGGCGCAACACTGAAGCTTTCTTT.